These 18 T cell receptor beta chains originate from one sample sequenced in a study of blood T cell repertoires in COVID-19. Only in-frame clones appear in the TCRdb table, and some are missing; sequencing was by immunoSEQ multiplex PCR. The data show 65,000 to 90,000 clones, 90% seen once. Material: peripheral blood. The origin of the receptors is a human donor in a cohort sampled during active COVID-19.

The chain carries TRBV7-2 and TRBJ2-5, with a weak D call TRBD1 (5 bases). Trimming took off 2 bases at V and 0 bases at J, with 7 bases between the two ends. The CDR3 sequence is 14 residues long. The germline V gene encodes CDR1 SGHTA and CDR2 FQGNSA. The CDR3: CASSLFRDQETQYF. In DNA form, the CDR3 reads TGTGCCAGCAGCTTATTCAGGGACCAAGAGACCCAGTACTTC.

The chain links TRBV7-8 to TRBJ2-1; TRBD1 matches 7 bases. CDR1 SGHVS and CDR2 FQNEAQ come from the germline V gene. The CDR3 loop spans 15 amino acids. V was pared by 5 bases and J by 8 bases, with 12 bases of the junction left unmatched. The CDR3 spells CASSIPGQSSDEQFF. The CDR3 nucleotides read TGTGCCAGCAGCATTCCGGGACAGTCTTCTGATGAGCAGTTCTTC.

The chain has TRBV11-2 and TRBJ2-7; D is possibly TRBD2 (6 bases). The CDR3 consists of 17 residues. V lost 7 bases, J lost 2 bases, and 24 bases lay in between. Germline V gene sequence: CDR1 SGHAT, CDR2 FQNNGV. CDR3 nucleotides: TGTGCCAGCACCCTCCCGATGGGACTGAAGAACACCTACGAGCAGTACTTC. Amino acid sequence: CASTLPMGLKNTYEQYF.

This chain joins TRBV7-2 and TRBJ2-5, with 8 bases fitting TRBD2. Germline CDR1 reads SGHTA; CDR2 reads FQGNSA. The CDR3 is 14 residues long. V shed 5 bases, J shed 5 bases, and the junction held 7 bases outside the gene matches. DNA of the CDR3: TGTGCCAGCAGCCTCGGGGGGGCCGGGGAGACCCAGTACTTC. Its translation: CASSLGGAGETQYF. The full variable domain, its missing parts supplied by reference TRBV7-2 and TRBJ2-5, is GAGVSQSPSNKVTEKGKDVELRCDPISGHTALYWYRQSLGQGLEFLIYFQGNSAPDKSGLPSDRFSAERTGGSVSTLTIQRTQQEDSAVYLCASSLGGAGETQYFGPGTRLLVL.

The CDR3 loop is CASRADRGLAGNEQYF. The CDR3 DNA is TGTGCCAGCAGGGCTGACAGGGGACTAGCGGGGAATGAGCAGTACTTC. The chain employs TRBV7-2 and TRBJ2-7; 13 bases fit TRBD2. V was pared by 6 bases and J by 7 bases, with 12 bases of the junction left unmatched. This CDR3 is built from 16 residues. The germline V gene has CDR1 SGHTA and CDR2 FQGNSA.

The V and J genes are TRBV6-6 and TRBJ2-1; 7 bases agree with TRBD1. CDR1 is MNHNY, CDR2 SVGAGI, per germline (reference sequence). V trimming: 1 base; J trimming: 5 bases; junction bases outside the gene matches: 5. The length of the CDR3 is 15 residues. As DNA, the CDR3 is TGTGCCAGCAGTTACTACGGGACAGCCAACAATGAGCAGTTCTTC. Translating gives CASSYYGTANNEQFF.

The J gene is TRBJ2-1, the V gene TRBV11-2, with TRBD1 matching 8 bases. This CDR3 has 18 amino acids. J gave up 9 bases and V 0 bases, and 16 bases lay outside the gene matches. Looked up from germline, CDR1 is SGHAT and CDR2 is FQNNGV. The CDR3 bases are TGTGCCAGCAGCTTAGATACCGGGACAGGAATCCTCAGGGGTGAGCAGTTCTTC. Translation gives CASSLDTGTGILRGEQFF.

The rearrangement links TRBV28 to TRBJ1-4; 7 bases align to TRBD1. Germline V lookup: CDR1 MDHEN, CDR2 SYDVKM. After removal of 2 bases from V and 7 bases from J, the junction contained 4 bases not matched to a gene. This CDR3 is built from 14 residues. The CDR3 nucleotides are TGTGCCAGCAGTTTACCAGGGGGACTTGAAAAACTGTTTTTT. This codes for CASSLPGGLEKLFF.

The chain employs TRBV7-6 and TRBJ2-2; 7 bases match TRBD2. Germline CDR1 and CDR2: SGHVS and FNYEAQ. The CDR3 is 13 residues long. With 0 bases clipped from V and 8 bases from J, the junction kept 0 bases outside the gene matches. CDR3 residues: CASSLAGRGELFF. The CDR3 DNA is TGTGCCAGCAGCTTAGCCGGGAGGGGGGAGCTGTTTTTT.

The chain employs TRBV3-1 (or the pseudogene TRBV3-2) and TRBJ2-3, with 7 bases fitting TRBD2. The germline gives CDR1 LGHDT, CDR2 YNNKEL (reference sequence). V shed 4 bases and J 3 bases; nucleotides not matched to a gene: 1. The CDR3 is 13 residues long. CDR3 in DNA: TGTGCCAGCAGCCGGGGGGGAACAGATACGCAGTATTTT. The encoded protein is CASSRGGTDTQYF.

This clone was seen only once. This CDR3 reads CASSDSGGYGYTF. The CDR3 region has the DNA TGTGCCAGCAGTGACTCCGGTGGTTATGGCTACACCTTC. The genes are TRBV6-4 and TRBJ1-2; no clear D gene. Germline lookup yields CDR1 MRHNA and CDR2 SNTAGT. There are 13 residues in the CDR3. Trimming removed 0 bases from V and 5 bases from J, with 7 bases in between.

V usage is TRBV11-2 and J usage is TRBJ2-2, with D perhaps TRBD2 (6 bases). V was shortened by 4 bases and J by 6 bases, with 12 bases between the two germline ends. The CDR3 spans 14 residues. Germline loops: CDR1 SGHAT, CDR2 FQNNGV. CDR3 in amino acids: CASSSRLDSGELFF. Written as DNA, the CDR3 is TGTGCCAGCAGCTCACGACTAGACTCCGGGGAGCTGTTTTTT.

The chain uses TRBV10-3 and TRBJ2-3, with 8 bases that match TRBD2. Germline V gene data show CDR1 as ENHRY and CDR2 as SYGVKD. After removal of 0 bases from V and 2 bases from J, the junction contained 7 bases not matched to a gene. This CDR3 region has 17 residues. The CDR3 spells CAISESLGLAITDTQYF. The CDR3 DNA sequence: TGTGCCATCAGTGAGTCGTTAGGACTAGCTATCACAGATACGCAGTATTTT.

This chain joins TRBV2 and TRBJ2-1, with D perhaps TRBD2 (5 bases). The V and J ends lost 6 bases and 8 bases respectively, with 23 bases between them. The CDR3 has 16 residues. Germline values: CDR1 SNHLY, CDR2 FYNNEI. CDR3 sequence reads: CASRPRGVSAWDEQFF. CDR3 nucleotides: TGTGCCAGCAGACCCCGGGGAGTTTCGGCTTGGGATGAGCAGTTCTTC.

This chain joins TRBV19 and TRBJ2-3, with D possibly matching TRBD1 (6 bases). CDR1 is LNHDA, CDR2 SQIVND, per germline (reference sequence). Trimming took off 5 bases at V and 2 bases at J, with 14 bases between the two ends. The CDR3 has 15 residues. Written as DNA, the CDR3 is TGTGCCAGTAGTTCGCAGGCAGGGGCCACAGATACGCAGTATTTT. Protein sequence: CASSSQAGATDTQYF.

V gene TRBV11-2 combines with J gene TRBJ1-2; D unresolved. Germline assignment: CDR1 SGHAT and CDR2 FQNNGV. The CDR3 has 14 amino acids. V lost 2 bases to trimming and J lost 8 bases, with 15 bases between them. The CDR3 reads CASSLRFAHAGYTF. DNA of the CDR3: TGTGCCAGCAGCTTACGGTTTGCGCACGCGGGCTACACCTTC.

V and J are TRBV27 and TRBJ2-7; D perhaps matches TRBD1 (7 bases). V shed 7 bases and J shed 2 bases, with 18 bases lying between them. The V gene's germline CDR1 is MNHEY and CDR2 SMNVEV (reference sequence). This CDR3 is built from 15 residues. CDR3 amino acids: CASKGGGGPTYEQYF. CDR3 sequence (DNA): TGTGCCAGCAAAGGCGGAGGGGGCCCTACCTACGAGCAGTACTTC.

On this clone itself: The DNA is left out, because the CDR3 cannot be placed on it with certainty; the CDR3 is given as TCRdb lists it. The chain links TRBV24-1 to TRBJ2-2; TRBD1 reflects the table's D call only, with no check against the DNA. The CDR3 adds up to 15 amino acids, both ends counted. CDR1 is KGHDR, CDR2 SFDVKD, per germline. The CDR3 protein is CATSDFGPGSGELFF.